A single TCR beta chain is shown here with its context. A much larger clone lies a single base off, so this may be a read error. The record originates from a study of CDR3 diversity in severe acne. The CDR3 spans 12 residues. Germline CDR1 reads ENHRY; CDR2 reads SYGVKD. Trimming left V 2 bases short and J 9 bases short, with 5 bases between. TCRdb recomputed calls from the PCR reads with MiXCR, one row per CDR3 protein. This sample has some 90,000 distinct CDR3 sequences; 45% to 50% occur once, and the top ten carry about 9.4%. The V and J genes are TRBV10-3 and TRBJ1-6; D is uncertain. This clonotype was obtained from a male donor in good health, serving as a control. What was sequenced was blood. The CDR3 is CAISEASSPLHF. For the CDR3, the DNA is TGTGCCATCAGTGAGGCGAGTTCACCCCTCCACTTT.